Below are 9 T cell receptor beta chains sequenced from a single sample in a study of persistence of HIV-infected CD4 T cells (TCRdb year 2020). This specimen's treatment or condition label, per the study, means: suppressive antiretroviral therapy. As a nonspecific positive control representing the CD4+ T cell repertoire, the cells were stimulated with anti-CD3/anti-CD28 magnetic beads. Responding CD4+ T cells were sorted on the basis of upregulation of both CD40 ligand and CD69. Antigen specificity for these receptors is unknown. TCRbeta repertoires were sequenced from genomic DNA with the immunoSEQ hsTCRB assay version 4 in survey mode. In TCRdb, the immuneACCESS table is reduced to in-frame sequences with V and J assigned. These tables do not hold every clone; where another copy was compared, an unresolved V gene accounts for under half, and the others remain unexplained. The sample table records tens of thousands of clones; about 88% of these occur just once. Around 0.48% of the sample is taken by the ten largest.

The sample in question was CD4+ T cells sorted from PBMCs after approximately 19-hour stimulation, obtained from a patient who received antiretroviral therapy. The cell subset or site label corresponds to: CD40L+CD69+ CD4 T cells responding to anti-CD3/anti-CD28 beads, representing the overall repertoire. These receptors all stem from an adult woman with HIV who was CMV-seropositive.

The rearrangement joins TRBV21-1 to TRBJ1-5. TRBV21-1 is labeled a pseudogene. This CDR3 region has 15 residues. The CDR3 sequence is CASSRTTAANQPQHF. In DNA form, the CDR3 reads TGTGCCAGCAGCAGGACTACGGCAGCCAATCAGCCCCAGCATTTT.

V is TRBV5-1 and J is TRBJ1-1, with a possible D match to TRBD1 (5 bases). CDR3 length: 16 amino acids. Looked up from germline, CDR1 is SGHRS and CDR2 is YFSETQ. Trimming took 0 bases from V and 4 from J, leaving 16 bases between them. The CDR3 spells CASSLGPTTGGTEAFF. In DNA, the CDR3 is TGCGCCAGCAGCTTGGGCCCCACTACAGGTGGCACTGAAGCTTTCTTT.

The chain recombines TRBV10-3 with TRBJ1-5; 7 nucleotides agree with TRBD1. The CDR3 is made up of 17 amino acids. Germline lookup yields CDR1 ENHRY and CDR2 SYGVKD. Losses at the gene ends were 3 bases for V and 1 base for J; bases not matched to a gene: 9. CDR3 loop: CAISDGPGGASNQPQHF. As DNA, the CDR3 is TGTGCCATCAGTGATGGGCCAGGGGGAGCGAGCAATCAGCCCCAGCATTTT.

The gene calls are TRBV5-3 and TRBJ1-1; 7 bases agree with TRBD1. TRBV5-3 carries the ORF label, with uncertain function. Trimming took 0 bases from V and 1 from J; bases not matched to a gene: 6. The CDR3 has 16 residues. CDR3 sequence (DNA): TGTGCCAGAAGCTTGGTCAGGGGACAGCCGAACACTGAAGCTTTCTTT. Translating it yields CARSLVRGQPNTEAFF.

The rearrangement joins TRBV4-2 to TRBJ1-2, with 8 bases that match TRBD1. Germline V gene data show CDR1 as LGHNA and CDR2 as YNFKEQ. The V and J ends lost 0 bases and 4 bases, in that order; junction bases with no gene match: 4. The CDR3 has 15 residues. Here the CDR3 DNA reads TGTGCCAGCAGCCAAGATACGCAGGGGGCCTATGGCTACACCTTC. Amino acid sequence: CASSQDTQGAYGYTF.

The chain recombines TRBV12-3 or TRBV12-4 with TRBJ1-1, with D unclear. The CDR3 totals 13 residues. Trimming shortened V by 4 bases and J by 1 base, and 7 bases separated the two germline ends. CDR3 nucleotide sequence: TGTGCCAGCAGTTGGGGTCAGAACACTGAAGCTTTCTTT. Protein product: CASSWGQNTEAFF.

CDR3 coding DNA: TGCGCCAGCAGCTTCAACCAGGGAGTCTTGGAGACCCAGTACTTC. Translating it yields CASSFNQGVLETQYF. V and J are TRBV5-1 and TRBJ2-5; D may correspond to TRBD1 or TRBD2 (5 bases each). The germline CDR1 and CDR2 sequences are SGHRS and YFSETQ. V lost 2 bases, J lost 5 bases, and 16 bases lay in between. The CDR3 extends over 15 amino acids.

This chain uses TRBV7-2 with TRBJ2-2, with D perhaps being TRBD1 or TRBD2 (5 bases each). V lost 5 bases and J 4 bases, leaving 11 bases between the germline ends. This CDR3 region has 14 residues. The germline CDR1 and CDR2 sequences are SGHTA and FQGNSA. This CDR3 reads CASSPQRGTGELFF. CDR3 DNA: TGTGCCAGCAGCCCCCAGAGGGGCACCGGGGAGCTGTTTTTT. Variable domain in full (rest from reference TRBV7-2 and TRBJ2-2): GAGVSQSPSNKVTEKGKDVELRCDPISGHTALYWYRQSLGQGLEFLIYFQGNSAPDKSGLPSDRFSAERTGGSVSTLTIQRTQQEDSAVYLCASSPQRGTGELFFGEGSRLTVL.

This chain uses TRBV11-2 with TRBJ1-6; 8 bases align to TRBD1. Trimming took 3 bases from V and 9 from J; bases not matched to a gene: 7. Germline lookup yields CDR1 SGHAT and CDR2 FQNNGV. The CDR3 runs 15 residues. The CDR3 loop is CASSFFDRGGSPLHF. The CDR3 nucleotides are TGTGCCAGCAGCTTTTTCGACAGGGGTGGTTCACCCCTCCACTTT.